This TCR beta chain was found in a study of shared clonotypes between healthy human individuals. For the study at large: Each donor contributed plates that comprised three CD4 naive, three CD4 memory, two CD8 naive and one CD8 memory.

A note on this clone: Its antigen remains unknown.

This table comes from immunoSEQ multiplex PCR, and its TCRdb copy is limited to in-frame clones, with some not included. The table lists hundreds of thousands of clones, 90% to 97% of them singletons. Study conclusions and caveats: Unshared clonotypes carried lower generation probabilities than those common to all four donors.

The naive CD8 fraction comprised CD45RO-negative cells positively selected for CCR7 and excluded terminally differentiated effector memory CD45RA+ cells. This clonotype was obtained from a man aged 25-45 years in good health. Sequenced: naive CD8+ T cells sorted from blood.

The CDR3 DNA reads as TGTGCCAGCAGCGTAGGTGGAGCGGATTGGGAGACCCAGTACTTC. Translating it yields CASSVGGADWETQYF. This chain joins TRBV9 and TRBJ2-5; D perhaps matches TRBD2 (5 bases). The CDR3 has 15 residues. Trimming took off 0 bases at V and 5 bases at J, with 14 bases between the two ends. Germline CDR1 SGDLS, CDR2 YYNGEE.